A selection of T cell receptor beta chains follows, all from one sample in a study of T cells in Graves' hyperthyroidism and ophthalmopathy. TCRdb independently ran MiXCR on the multiplex PCR reads; one entry per CDR3 protein. This repertoire shows about 770,000 distinct CDR3 sequences, 18% found once; its top ten account for over 15%. Sample: blood. Receptors were obtained from a woman between 50 and 59 years old with Graves' hyperthyroidism that later progressed to Graves' ophthalmopathy. Each CDR3 is given with its conserved first and last residue. D genes are given only for firm matches. The listing skips clone size in some rows; elsewhere it reads once, few, many or a size class.

D	V	J	size	DNA	CDR3
TRBD1	TRBV2	TRBJ2-1	many	TGTGCCAGCAGGAGGTTGCCCGGGACAGGGCGATACAATGAGCAGTTCTTC	CASRRLPGTGRYNEQFF
TRBD1	TRBV24-1	TRBJ2-2	.	TGTGCCACCAGTGATTTCGCTGGACAGGGGGTCATTAACACCGGGGAGCTGTTTTTT	CATSDFAGQGVINTGELFF
TRBD1	TRBV6-1	TRBJ2-7	few	TGTGCCAGCAGTCCGACAGGGGGATACTACGAGCAGTACTTC	CASSPTGGYYEQYF
.	TRBV12-3/TRBV12-4	TRBJ2-5	.	TGTGCCAGCACCCCCCTGGGGCAGGGGTATATGGAGACCCAGTACTTC	CASTPLGQGYMETQYF
TRBD1	TRBV6-1	TRBJ2-1	.	TGTGCCAGCAGGAGGGACAGGGAGGACAATGAGCAGTTCTTC	CASRRDREDNEQFF
.	TRBV4-1	TRBJ1-2	few	TGCGCCAGCAGCCAAGGAAGACTGACAGCTAACTATGGCTACACCTTC	CASSQGRLTANYGYTF
.	TRBV6-1	TRBJ1-2	.	TGTGCCAGCAGTCGAGGGCAGGACAACTATGGCTACACCTTC	CASSRGQDNYGYTF
.	TRBV13	TRBJ2-7	many	TGTGCCAGCAGCGTTACTACGGCCTACGAGCAGTACTTC	CASSVTTAYEQYF
.	TRBV20-1	TRBJ2-7	many	TGCAGTGCTAATACACCGGGACACCCCTACGAGCAGTACTTC	CSANTPGHPYEQYF
.	TRBV7-8	TRBJ2-3	many	TGTGCCAGCAGCTTGCGGGAAAGCACAGATACGCAGTATTTT	CASSLRESTDTQYF
.	TRBV7-3	TRBJ2-3	.	TGTGCCAGCAGCCCAAGCCATAGCACAGATACGCAGTATTTT	CASSPSHSTDTQYF
.	TRBV3-1	TRBJ1-4	few	TGTGCCAGCAGCCCCGAACAGGGAAATAATGAAAAACTGTTTTTT	CASSPEQGNNEKLFF
.	TRBV7-8	TRBJ1-1	.	TGTGCCAGCAGTCCAGAGTTTAACACTGAAGCTTTCTTT	CASSPEFNTEAFF
.	TRBV6-1	TRBJ1-5	.	TGTGCCAGCAGTGAAGCTGGGACCACCAATCAGCCCCAGCATTTT	CASSEAGTTNQPQHF